Listed below are T cell receptor beta chains from one sample, sequenced in a study of CD8 T cells in Susac syndrome. TCRdb independently ran MiXCR on the immunoSEQ multiplex PCR reads; one entry per CDR3 protein. The table records around 150,000 distinct CDR3 sequences, nearly 97% of them present only once. Sequenced: CD4+ T cells from PBMCs. Every receptor here comes from a human donor with Susac syndrome. Each CDR3 is given with its conserved first and last residue. D genes are given only for firm matches. The size of a clone is reported for some rows only, either as once, few or many, or as a class for expanded clones.

cdr3_aa | cdr3_nt | j_call | d_call | v_call | clone_size
CASSIRQHNYGYTF | TGTGCCAGCAGCATTCGACAGCATAACTATGGCTACACCTTC | TRBJ1-2 | - | TRBV3-1 | -
CASSLASPLTNTQYF | TGTGCCAGCAGCTTAGCTAGCCCTCTAACTAATACGCAGTATTTT | TRBJ2-3 | - | TRBV11-2 | once
CASSQGPGWEQYF | TGTGCCAGCAGCCAAGGCCCGGGTTGGGAGCAGTACTTC | TRBJ2-7 | - | TRBV3-1 | -
CASSSSGTSGYNEQFF | TGTGCCAGCAGTTCCTCCGGGACTAGCGGGTACAATGAGCAGTTCTTC | TRBJ2-1 | TRBD2 | TRBV27 | once
CASSSPGNTGELFF | TGCGCCAGCAGCTCCCCGGGGAACACCGGGGAGCTGTTTTTT | TRBJ2-2 | - | TRBV5-1 | -
CSARVGMGEYSPLHF | TGCAGTGCTAGGGTGGGGATGGGCGAATATTCACCCCTCCACTTT | TRBJ1-6 | - | TRBV20-1 | -
CASSKDSSYEQYF | TGTGCCAGCAGTAAGGACAGCTCCTACGAGCAGTACTTC | TRBJ2-7 | - | TRBV28 | -
CASSQVGAGELFF | TGCGCCAGCAGCCAAGTAGGCGCTGGGGAGCTGTTTTTT | TRBJ2-2 | - | TRBV4-1 | -
CASSLTSGSSTGELFF | TGTGCCAGCAGCCTTACTAGCGGGAGTTCGACCGGGGAGCTGTTTTTT | TRBJ2-2 | TRBD2 | TRBV9 | -
CASSSQTDGYTF | TGTGCCAGCAGTTCCCAGACAGATGGCTACACCTTC | TRBJ1-2 | - | TRBV12-3/TRBV12-4 | -
CATKEGGGYNEQFF | TGTGCCACCAAAGAAGGGGGGGGGTACAATGAGCAGTTCTTC | TRBJ2-1 | - | TRBV15 | -
CATSMGGNNYGYTF | TGTGCCACATCCATGGGTGGGAACAACTATGGCTACACCTTC | TRBJ1-2 | - | TRBV7-9 | -
CASSLGRLNTEAFF | TGTGCCAGCAGCTTAGGGCGGCTGAACACTGAAGCTTTCTTT | TRBJ1-1 | - | TRBV7-2 | -
CASSPLPGQGGSPLHF | TGTGCCAGCAGTCCATTGCCGGGACAGGGAGGCTCACCCCTCCACTTT | TRBJ1-6 | TRBD1 | TRBV3-1 | -
CSVDVGTYNEQFF | TGCAGCGTTGACGTGGGAACCTACAATGAGCAGTTCTTC | TRBJ2-1 | - | TRBV29-1 | -
CASSLDDYGYTF | TGCGCCAGCAGCTTGGATGACTATGGCTACACCTTC | TRBJ1-2 | - | TRBV5-1 | -
CASSDYFVKDTQYF | TGCGCCAGCAGCGACTATTTCGTAAAAGATACGCAGTATTTT | TRBJ2-3 | - | TRBV5-1 | -
CSASRPDLNTEAFF | TGCAGTGCTAGTCGCCCGGATTTGAACACTGAAGCTTTCTTT | TRBJ1-1 | - | TRBV20-1 | once
CASVRGGGTEAFF | TGTGCCAGCGTCAGGGGAGGGGGCACTGAAGCTTTCTTT | TRBJ1-1 | - | TRBV28 | -
CASSRRGAPSTDTQYF | TGTGCCAGCAGCAGACGGGGGGCCCCTAGCACAGATACGCAGTATTTT | TRBJ2-3 | - | TRBV7-2 | -
CASSYRGQNMNTEAFF | TGTGCCAGCAGTTACAGGGGACAGAATATGAACACTGAAGCTTTCTTT | TRBJ1-1 | TRBD1 | TRBV6-2/TRBV6-3 | -
CSARDRGGNQPQHF | TGCAGTGCCAGGGACAGGGGAGGCAATCAGCCCCAGCATTTT | TRBJ1-5 | TRBD1 | TRBV20-1 | -
CASRIAAGVGINEQFF | TGTGCCAGCAGGATAGCGGCTGGAGTGGGCATCAATGAGCAGTTCTTC | TRBJ2-1 | - | TRBV28 | -
CASSPMAGFQETQYF | TGTGCCAGCAGCCCGATGGCCGGATTCCAAGAGACCCAGTACTTC | TRBJ2-5 | - | TRBV5-6 | -
CASSVDRGENSPLHF | TGTGCCAGCAGTGTAGACAGGGGTGAGAATTCACCCCTCCACTTT | TRBJ1-6 | TRBD1 | TRBV25-1 | -
CASKGTVTYEQYF | TGTGCCAGTAAAGGGACAGTCACCTACGAGCAGTACTTC | TRBJ2-7 | TRBD1 | TRBV19 | -
CASSLGVGYGYTF | TGTGCCAGCAGCCTGGGAGTGGGGTATGGCTACACCTTC | TRBJ1-2 | - | TRBV5-6 | -
CASSFGKVDGYTF | TGTGCCAGCAGTTTCGGGAAAGTGGACGGCTACACCTTC | TRBJ1-2 | - | TRBV12-3/TRBV12-4 | -
CASSPRTRTSGKRGYEQYF | TGTGCCAGCAGTCCGCGGACCAGGACTAGCGGGAAAAGGGGCTACGAGCAGTACTTC | TRBJ2-7 | TRBD2 | TRBV28 | -
CSGGGPPQETQYF | TGCAGCGGCGGGGGGCCGCCTCAAGAGACCCAGTACTTC | TRBJ2-5 | TRBD2 | TRBV29-1 | -
CASKSPDRAIYGYTF | TGTGCCAGCAAATCTCCCGACAGGGCGATTTATGGCTACACCTTC | TRBJ1-2 | TRBD1 | TRBV27 | -
CASSISGRDTDTQYF | TGTGCCAGCAGCATTAGCGGGAGGGACACAGATACGCAGTATTTT | TRBJ2-3 | TRBD2 | TRBV7-3 | few
CASSKTGTGNEKLFF | TGTGCCAGCAGCAAAACCGGGACAGGAAATGAAAAACTGTTTTTT | TRBJ1-4 | TRBD1 | TRBV7-9 | -
CASSHTTNEKLFF | TGTGCCAGCAGCCATACAACTAATGAAAAACTGTTTTTT | TRBJ1-4 | - | TRBV3-1 | -
CASDTSLNTEAFF | TGTGCCAGCGACACATCCCTGAACACTGAAGCTTTCTTT | TRBJ1-1 | - | TRBV12-3/TRBV12-4 | -
CASSEGSNIQYF | TGTGCCAGCAGCGAAGGGTCAAACATTCAGTACTTC | TRBJ2-4 | - | TRBV2 | -
CSAREGLAGGPLSYNEQFF | TGCAGTGCTAGAGAGGGGTTAGCGGGGGGGCCGTTGTCCTACAATGAGCAGTTCTTC | TRBJ2-1 | TRBD2 | TRBV20-1 | once
CATSDLQGLGGETQYF | TGTGCCACCAGTGATTTGCAAGGCCTTGGGGGAGAGACCCAGTACTTC | TRBJ2-5 | - | TRBV24-1 | -
CASSLLPQETQYF | TGTGCCAGCAGCTTGCTCCCCCAAGAGACCCAGTACTTC | TRBJ2-5 | - | TRBV5-4 | -
CASSLEMGEAYNEQFF | TGTGCCAGCAGTTTAGAGATGGGGGAGGCCTACAATGAGCAGTTCTTC | TRBJ2-1 | - | TRBV12-3/TRBV12-4 | -
CASSYQKGANQPQHF | TGTGCCAGCAGTTACCAGAAAGGGGCCAATCAGCCCCAGCATTTT | TRBJ1-5 | - | TRBV6-5 | few
CASSRRGPSTDTQYF | TGTGCCAGCAGCCGCAGGGGGCCCAGCACAGATACGCAGTATTTT | TRBJ2-3 | TRBD1 | TRBV7-2 | -